Shown below are 4 T cell receptor beta chains from a single sample sequenced in a study of blood T cells in healthy people across ages. The second PCR ran about 6 to 12 cycles with a sample-barcoded 5' primer and J-beta primers. TCRdb ran MiXCR on the 5' RACE reads and lists one entry per CDR3 protein. The data contain more than 900,000 distinct CDR3 sequences, under 30% of them singletons. The same sample was also used in a study of T cells of mothers and their children.

The sequenced material came from blood. The source is a girl between 2 and 10 years old in good health.

V usage is TRBV9 and J usage is TRBJ2-5; weak D call: TRBD1 (6 bases). The V end lost 2 bases, the J end lost 5 bases, and 10 bases lay between the germline ends. CDR3 length: 13 amino acids. Per germline, CDR1 SGDLS and CDR2 YYNGEE. The CDR3 sequence: CASSVGHDETQYF. CDR3 DNA sequence: TGTGCCAGCAGCGTGGGACACGACGAGACCCAGTACTTC.

The gene calls are TRBV7-2 and TRBJ2-7, with a weak D call TRBD1 (5 bases). The CDR3 has 13 residues. Germline CDR1 is SGHTA and CDR2 is FQGNSA. The V end lost 3 bases, the J end lost 7 bases, and 13 bases lay between the germline ends. Written as DNA, the CDR3 is TGTGCCAGCAGCTTGGGGCCCGCAGGGGAGCAGTACTTC. This gives the protein CASSLGPAGEQYF.

This clonotype has more than one count but fewer than ten. The V gene is TRBV28, the J gene TRBJ2-1; D perhaps matches TRBD2 (6 bases). The CDR3 runs 14 residues. V was trimmed by 6 bases and J by 0 bases, leaving 9 bases between them. CDR1 is MDHEN, CDR2 SYDVKM, per germline. CDR3 coding DNA: TGTGCCAGCAGGGCTAGCGACTCCTACAATGAGCAGTTCTTC. Amino acid sequence: CASRASDSYNEQFF.

With respect to this clonotype: A read error may be the cause here, since a much bigger clone is one base away. V and J are TRBV12-3 or TRBV12-4 and TRBJ2-3; 7 bases are a match to TRBD1. The CDR3 is 14 residues long. With 1 base clipped from V and 10 bases from J, the junction kept 8 bases outside the gene matches. The CDR3 DNA reads as TGTGCCAGCAGTTTAGGAGGGGGCGCGGATGCGCAGTATTTT. As protein: CASSLGGGADAQYF.